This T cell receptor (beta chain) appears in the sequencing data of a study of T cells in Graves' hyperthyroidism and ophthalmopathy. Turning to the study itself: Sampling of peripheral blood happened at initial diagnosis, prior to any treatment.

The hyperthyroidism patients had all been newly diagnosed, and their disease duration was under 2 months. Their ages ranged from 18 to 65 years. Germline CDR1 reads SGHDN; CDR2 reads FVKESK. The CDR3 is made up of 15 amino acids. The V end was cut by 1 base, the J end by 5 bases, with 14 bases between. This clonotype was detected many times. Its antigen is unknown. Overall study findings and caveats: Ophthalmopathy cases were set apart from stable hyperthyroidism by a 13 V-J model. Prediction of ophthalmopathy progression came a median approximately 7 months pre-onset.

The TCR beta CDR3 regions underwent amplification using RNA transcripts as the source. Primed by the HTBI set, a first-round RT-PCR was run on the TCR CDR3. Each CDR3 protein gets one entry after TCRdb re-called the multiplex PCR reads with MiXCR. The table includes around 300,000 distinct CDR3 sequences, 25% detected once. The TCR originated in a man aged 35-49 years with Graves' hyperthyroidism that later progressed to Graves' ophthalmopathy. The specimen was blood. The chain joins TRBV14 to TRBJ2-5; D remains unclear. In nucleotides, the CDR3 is TGTGCCAGCAGCCAAGGAGGTTCAGTCGGGGAGACCCAGTACTTC. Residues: CASSQGGSVGETQYF.